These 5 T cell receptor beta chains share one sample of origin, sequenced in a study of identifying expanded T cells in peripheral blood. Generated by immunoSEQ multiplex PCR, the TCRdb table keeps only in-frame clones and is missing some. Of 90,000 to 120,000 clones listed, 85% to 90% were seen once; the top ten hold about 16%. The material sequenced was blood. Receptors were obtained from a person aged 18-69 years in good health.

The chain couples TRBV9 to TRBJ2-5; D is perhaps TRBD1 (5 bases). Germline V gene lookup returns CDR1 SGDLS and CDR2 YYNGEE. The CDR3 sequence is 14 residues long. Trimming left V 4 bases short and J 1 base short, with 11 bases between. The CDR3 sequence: CASSLEGAQETQYF. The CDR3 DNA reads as TGTGCCAGCAGCCTAGAAGGGGCCCAAGAGACCCAGTACTTC. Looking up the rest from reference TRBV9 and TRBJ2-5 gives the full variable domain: DSGVTQTPKHLITATGQRVTLRCSPRSGDLSVYWYQQSLDQGLQFLIQYYNGEERAKGNILERFSAQQFPDLHSELNLSSLELGDSALYFCASSLEGAQETQYFGPGTRLLVL.

The CDR3 loop is CATSRDGGELFF. DNA for the CDR3: TGTGCCACCAGCAGAGATGGGGGGGAGCTGTTTTTT. This sequence joins TRBV15 and TRBJ2-2; D remains unclear. The CDR3 spans 12 residues. Germline CDR1 and CDR2: LNHNV and YYDKDF (reference sequence). Trimming shortened V by 0 bases and J by 8 bases, and 4 bases separated the two germline ends.

The CDR3 sequence: CATSRGREPNEKLFF. The CDR3, as DNA: TGTGCCACCAGCAGAGGCAGGGAGCCTAATGAAAAACTGTTTTTT. The chain links TRBV15 to TRBJ1-4; possible D gene TRBD1, 5 bases. Trimming left V 1 base short and J 3 bases short, with 9 bases between. The CDR3 is 15 residues long. Germline loops: CDR1 LNHNV, CDR2 YYDKDF (reference sequence).

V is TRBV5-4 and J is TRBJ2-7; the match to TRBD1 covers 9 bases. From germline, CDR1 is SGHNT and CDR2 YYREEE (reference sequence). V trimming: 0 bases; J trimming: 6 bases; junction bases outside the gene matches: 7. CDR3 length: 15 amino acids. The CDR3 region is CASSLGGTTGGEQYF. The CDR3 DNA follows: TGTGCCAGCAGCTTGGGGGGTACGACAGGGGGCGAGCAGTACTTC.

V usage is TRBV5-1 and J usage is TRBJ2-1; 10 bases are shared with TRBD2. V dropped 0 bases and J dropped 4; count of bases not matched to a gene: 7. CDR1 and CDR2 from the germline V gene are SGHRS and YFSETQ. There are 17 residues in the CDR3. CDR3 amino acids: CASSLEPGAGGYNEQFF. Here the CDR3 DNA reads TGCGCCAGCAGCTTGGAACCTGGAGCGGGGGGGTACAATGAGCAGTTCTTC.